This is a list of T cell receptor beta chains from one sample in a study of blood T cell repertoires in COVID-19. Generated by immunoSEQ multiplex PCR, the TCRdb table keeps only in-frame clones and is missing some. The table shows 150,000 to 200,000 clones, with around 89% occurring only once. The sequencing sample was made of PBMCs or T cells enriched from blood (not recorded which). The receptors come from a woman younger than 30 who had recovered from COVID-19. The CDR3 runs from the conserved cysteine through the conserved F or W. D genes are given only for firm matches. Size tells how often a clone was seen (once, few, many) or the class of an expanded clone, and some rows leave it out.

v_gene	d_gene	abundance	j_gene	CDR3aa	CDR3nt
TRBV18	TRBD2	-	TRBJ2-7	CASSQGLANVNEQYF	TGTGCCAGCTCACAGGGACTAGCAAACGTCAACGAGCAGTACTTC
TRBV18	TRBD1	-	TRBJ2-7	CASSPGTGSSYEQYF	TGTGCCAGCTCACCCGGGACAGGGAGCTCCTACGAGCAGTACTTC
TRBV28	-	-	TRBJ1-2	CASKEGGRADPGYTF	TGTGCCAGCAAAGAAGGAGGGCGAGCAGATCCTGGCTACACCTTC
TRBV18	-	-	TRBJ2-7	CASSPRGTYEQYF	TGTGCCAGCTCACCCCGGGGAACCTACGAGCAGTACTTC
TRBV6-2/TRBV6-3	-	-	TRBJ2-7	CASSYGTPGVAEQYF	TGTGCCAGCAGTTATGGGACACCAGGAGTTGCGGAGCAGTACTTC
TRBV30	TRBD1	-	TRBJ1-1	CAWSPAQGGNTEAFF	TGTGCCTGGAGCCCAGCACAGGGGGGGAACACTGAAGCTTTCTTT
TRBV28	TRBD2	-	TRBJ2-7	CASPPPNLSGSSYEQYF	TGTGCCAGTCCCCCTCCAAATTTAAGCGGGAGCTCCTACGAGCAGTACTTC
TRBV18	TRBD2	-	TRBJ2-1	CASSPGGIAGVSNEQFF	TGTGCCAGCTCACCTGGGGGTATAGCGGGTGTTTCGAATGAGCAGTTCTTC
TRBV9	TRBD2	-	TRBJ2-7	CASSPLPTSVAEQYF	TGTGCCAGCAGCCCTCTCCCGACTAGCGTAGCCGAGCAGTACTTC
TRBV2	TRBD2	-	TRBJ2-3	CASRPGTSGNLSADTQYF	TGTGCCAGCAGGCCCGGGACTAGCGGGAATCTGAGCGCAGATACGCAGTATTTT
TRBV14	TRBD1	-	TRBJ2-1	CASSPRDRVLNEQFF	TGTGCCAGCAGCCCCCGGGACAGGGTTTTGAATGAGCAGTTCTTC
TRBV18	-	-	TRBJ2-6	CASSTGTPSSGANVLTF	TGTGCCAGCTCAACCGGGACACCGAGCTCTGGGGCCAACGTCCTGACTTTC
TRBV20-1	TRBD1	-	TRBJ2-7	CSASSRDRASYEQYF	TGCAGTGCTAGTTCCCGGGACAGGGCATCCTACGAGCAGTACTTC
TRBV30	TRBD2	-	TRBJ2-1	CAWRIRTSGGNEQFF	TGTGCCTGGAGAATCAGGACTAGCGGTGGGAATGAGCAGTTCTTC
TRBV25-1	TRBD2	-	TRBJ2-6	CASQGAGSSGANVLTF	TGTGCCTCCCAGGGAGCGGGATCCTCTGGGGCCAACGTCCTGACTTTC
TRBV6-5	-	-	TRBJ2-7	CASSTSDEGNYEQYF	TGTGCCAGCAGTACCTCTGATGAGGGTAACTACGAGCAGTACTTC
TRBV5-4	-	-	TRBJ1-2	CASSGPGKDGYTF	TGTGCCAGCAGCGGACCAGGGAAGGATGGCTACACCTTC
TRBV4-1	-	-	TRBJ2-1	CASSQGGFSYNEQFF	TGCGCCAGCAGCCAAGGCGGGTTCTCCTACAATGAGCAGTTCTTC
TRBV19	TRBD1	-	TRBJ1-2	CASTVSPTGLNYGYTF	TGTGCCAGTACCGTATCGCCGACAGGGCTTAACTATGGCTACACCTTC
TRBV28	-	-	TRBJ2-3	CASSFFGVISSTDTQYF	TGTGCCAGCAGTTTTTTCGGGGTGATTTCAAGCACAGATACGCAGTATTTT
TRBV30	TRBD2	-	TRBJ2-5	CAWSSGGAETQYF	TGTGCCTGGTCTAGCGGGGGAGCTGAGACCCAGTACTTC
TRBV29-1	-	-	TRBJ1-3	CSVGTLFGNTIYF	TGCAGCGTTGGGACACTCTTTGGAAACACCATATATTTT
TRBV6-4	-	-	TRBJ2-3	CASSDRGLATDTQYF	TGTGCCAGCAGTGACCGCGGGCTAGCCACAGATACGCAGTATTTT
TRBV7-2	TRBD2	-	TRBJ2-2	CASRSPGLAGPGELFF	TGTGCCAGCAGGTCACCGGGACTAGCGGGACCCGGGGAGCTGTTTTTT
TRBV21-1	-	-	TRBJ1-1	CASSKGGTGGVYTEAFF	TGTGCCAGCAGCAAAGGGGGCACAGGGGGCGTTTATACTGAAGCTTTCTTT
TRBV7-9	TRBD1	-	TRBJ2-2	CASSRPDRARGELFF	TGTGCCAGCAGCAGACCTGACAGGGCAAGGGGGGAGCTGTTTTTT
TRBV11-2	-	few	TRBJ1-5	CASSSNTGKHQPQHF	TGTGCCAGCAGCTCGAACACAGGGAAGCATCAGCCCCAGCATTTT
TRBV10-1	-	-	TRBJ2-5	CASSDPVRQDNQETQYF	TGCGCCAGCAGTGATCCGGTCCGTCAAGACAACCAAGAGACCCAGTACTTC
TRBV4-1	TRBD2	once	TRBJ2-2	CASSQVWAYGRRHTGELFF	TGCGCCAGCAGCCAAGTCTGGGCTTACGGGAGGAGGCACACCGGGGAGCTGTTTTTT
TRBV11-2	TRBD1	few	TRBJ1-2	CASSLGTGGCTF	TGTGCCAGCAGCCTAGGGACAGGTGGCTGTACCTTC
TRBV25-1	TRBD1	-	TRBJ1-1	CASSEIDRDNTEAFF	TGTGCCAGCAGTGAAATTGACAGGGACAACACTGAAGCTTTCTTT
TRBV6-5	TRBD1	-	TRBJ2-1	CASSYGTGPSYNEQFF	TGTGCCAGCAGTTACGGGACAGGTCCATCCTACAATGAGCAGTTCTTC
TRBV5-1	TRBD1	-	TRBJ1-5	CASSPDRGDQPQHF	TGCGCCAGCAGCCCAGACAGGGGAGATCAGCCCCAGCATTTT
TRBV5-1	-	-	TRBJ1-1	CASSLSVNTEAFF	TGCGCCAGCAGCTTGTCCGTGAACACTGAAGCTTTCTTT
TRBV28	-	-	TRBJ2-7	CASSELPVTYEQYF	TGTGCCAGCAGTGAGCTCCCGGTTACCTACGAGCAGTACTTC
TRBV15	TRBD2	-	TRBJ2-3	CATSRDRREGATDTQYF	TGTGCCACCAGCAGAGATAGGCGGGAGGGCGCGACAGATACGCAGTATTTT
TRBV6-6	-	-	TRBJ2-7	CASSRIAGGSGSYEQYF	TGTGCCAGCAGTCGGATAGCTGGAGGTTCTGGCTCCTACGAGCAGTACTTC
TRBV28	-	once	TRBJ1-5	CASSLPGNQPQHF	TGTGCCAGCAGTTTACCGGGAAATCAGCCCCAGCATTTT
TRBV5-1	TRBD2	-	TRBJ2-1	CASSLASGIAYNEQFF	TGCGCCAGCAGCTTGGCCAGCGGGATCGCCTACAATGAGCAGTTCTTC
TRBV25-1	-	few	TRBJ2-7	CASSVQDEQYF	TGTGCCAGCAGTGTTCAGGATGAGCAGTACTTC
TRBV7-2	TRBD1	few	TRBJ1-2	CASSSGRQGALSGYTF	TGTGCCAGCAGCTCCGGGCGACAGGGGGCGTTAAGTGGCTACACCTTC